The 24 T cell receptor beta chains below come from one sample, sequenced in a study of response to subunit inactivated influenza vaccine. Each CDR3 protein gets one entry after TCRdb re-called the RT-PCR reads with MiXCR. Among 400,000 to 550,000 distinct CDR3 sequences listed, roughly 23% were seen once. The sequenced sample was CD4+ T cells sorted from PBMCs, obtained roughly 5 days after vaccination. These receptors were obtained from a man aged 45 to 65 who received an inactivated influenza vaccine.

This clonotype was detected a few times. J is TRBJ1-2 and V is TRBV3-1; 9 bases line up with TRBD1. CDR1 is LGHDT and CDR2 is YNNKEL in the germline V gene (reference sequence). The V segment lost 2 bases and the J segment 2 bases; nucleotides outside the gene matches: 3. The CDR3 contains 15 residues. The DNA of the CDR3 is TGTGCCAGCAGCCAAACAGGGGGCCCAAACTATGGCTACACCTTC. Translation: CASSQTGGPNYGYTF. Drawing the rest from reference TRBV3-1 and TRBJ1-2, the complete variable domain is DTAVSQTPKYLVTQMGNDKSIKCEQNLGHDTMYWYKQDSKKFLKIMFSYNNKELIINETVPNRFSPKSPDKAHLNLHINSLELGDSAVYFCASSQTGGPNYGYTFGSGTRLTVV.

The V and J genes are TRBV20-1 and TRBJ2-2, with 11 positions matching TRBD2. The CDR3 contains 16 residues. Germline lookup yields CDR1 DFQATT and CDR2 SNEGSKA (reference sequence). With 1 base clipped from V and 5 bases from J, the junction kept 6 bases outside the gene matches. The CDR3 DNA reads as TGCAGTGCTAGAGCGGCGGGACTAGCGGCAACCGGGGAGCTGTTTTTT. Translated, it gives CSARAAGLAATGELFF.

This chain's CDR3 is CSARSDRRQYF. DNA of the CDR3: TGCAGTGCTAGATCTGACAGGCGGCAGTACTTC. The V and J genes are TRBV20-1 and TRBJ2-7, with D possibly matching TRBD1 (6 bases). CDR3 length: 11 amino acids. V was pared by 2 bases and J by 9 bases, with 11 bases between. Germline V gene data show CDR1 as DFQATT and CDR2 as SNEGSKA (reference sequence).

J is TRBJ1-1 and V is TRBV5-1; a possible D gene is TRBD1 (6 bases). In germline, CDR1 is SGHRS, CDR2 YFSETQ. The V gene lost 4 bases and the J gene lost 1 base, with 14 bases spanning the gap. This CDR3 contains 15 residues. CDR3 region: CASSTTPGQNTEAFF. The CDR3 nucleotides read TGCGCCAGCAGCACCACGCCGGGACAGAACACTGAAGCTTTCTTT.

The chain uses TRBV20-1 and TRBJ2-6; 10 bases are a match to TRBD2. The V and J ends lost 1 base and 0 bases, in that order; junction bases with no gene match: 12. The CDR3 totals 20 residues. Germline V CDR1 and CDR2: DFQATT, SNEGSKA (reference sequence). CDR3 in DNA: TGCAGTGCTAGAGGGACGGGCCAAGAGCGGGAGGGCTCTGGGGCCAACGTCCTGACTTTC. Amino acid sequence: CSARGTGQEREGSGANVLTF.

The J gene is TRBJ2-1, the V gene TRBV11-3; D remains ambiguous. CDR3 size: 12 residues. Between the trimmed V and J ends, which lost 6 bases and 4 bases, there was a span of 7 bases. Germline-derived CDR1 and CDR2 are SGHNT and YENEEA. In DNA form, the CDR3 reads TGTGCCAGCAGACATCAGTACAATGAGCAGTTCTTC. Translated: CASRHQYNEQFF.

The chain is built from TRBV6-5 and TRBJ2-1, with 9 nucleotides matching TRBD2. V was pared by 2 bases and J by 9 bases, with 8 bases of the junction left unmatched. This CDR3 is 15 amino acids long. Germline V gene lookup returns CDR1 MNHEY and CDR2 SVGAGI. CDR3 protein: CASSYMASGVGEQFF. The CDR3, as DNA: TGTGCCAGCAGTTACATGGCTAGCGGGGTAGGTGAGCAGTTCTTC.

To note about this clonotype: An end of the junction differs from the germline gene, which may be a read error. CDR3 in DNA: TGTCCCAGCAGCTCCCTTAGGACAGAGGGTAATTCACCCCTCCACTTT. Translation gives CPSSSLRTEGNSPLHF. The chain combines TRBV11-2 with TRBJ1-6, with TRBD1 as a possible D gene (6 bases). Germline values: CDR1 SGHAT, CDR2 FQNNGV. The length of the CDR3 is 16 residues.

V usage is TRBV29-1 and J usage is TRBJ1-1; tentative D call: TRBD1 (5 bases). From germline, CDR1 is SQVTM and CDR2 ANQGSEA. CDR3 length: 15 amino acids. The V and J ends lost 7 bases and 1 base respectively, with 19 bases between them. DNA of the CDR3: TGCAGCGCTAGTCGTCCCGGGACTGCGAACACTGAAGCTTTCTTT. It specifies CSASRPGTANTEAFF.

The chain is built from TRBV7-9 and TRBJ1-1; D possibly corresponds to TRBD1 (5 bases). The germline CDR1 and CDR2 sequences are SEHNR and FQNEAQ (reference sequence). Trimming took 4 bases from V and 6 from J, leaving 9 bases between them. This CDR3 is built from 12 residues. CDR3 bases: TGTGCCAGCAGCTCCCTGGGGGCTGAAGCTTTCTTT. This gives the protein CASSSLGAEAFF. Filled out from reference TRBV7-9 and TRBJ1-1, the complete variable domain reads DTGVSQNPRHKITKRGQNVTFRCDPISEHNRLYWYRQTLGQGPEFLTYFQNEAQLEKSRLLSDRFSAERPKGSFSTLEIQRTEQGDSAMYLCASSSLGAEAFFGQGTRLTVV.

The chain links TRBV3-1 to TRBJ2-3; 7 bases agree with TRBD2. V was clipped by 1 base and J by 6 bases; unmatched bases: 7. Looked up from germline, CDR1 is LGHDT and CDR2 is YNNKEL (reference sequence). The CDR3 is 15 amino acids. CDR3 residues: CASSQARTSVDTQYF. Here the CDR3 DNA reads TGTGCCAGCAGCCAAGCAAGGACTAGTGTTGATACGCAGTATTTT.

The chain carries TRBV7-6 and TRBJ2-1; 9 bases are shared with TRBD1. This CDR3 region has 15 residues. Trimming at V came to 5 bases and at J to 6 bases, leaving 8 bases not matched to a gene. The germline gives CDR1 SGHVS, CDR2 FNYEAQ. CDR3 sequence: CASSSTGGSGNEQFF. CDR3 nucleotide sequence: TGTGCCAGCAGCAGCACAGGGGGCTCCGGCAATGAGCAGTTCTTC.

The chain employs TRBV19 and TRBJ2-7; TRBD2 might be the D (5 bases). Trimming took 2 bases from V and 3 from J, leaving 14 bases between them. Germline V gene data show CDR1 as LNHDA and CDR2 as SQIVND (reference sequence). CDR3 length: 15 residues. The CDR3 sequence is CASSISPQRVYEQYF. CDR3 bases: TGTGCCAGTAGTATATCTCCCCAGAGGGTCTACGAGCAGTACTTC.

This clonotype was seen more than once but under ten times. The gene calls are TRBV24-1 and TRBJ2-1, with a tentative D call TRBD2 (6 bases). The CDR3 is 15 residues long. Trimming cost V 4 bases and J 7 bases, with 16 bases left between them. The germline V gene encodes CDR1 KGHDR and CDR2 SFDVKD. The CDR3 region has the DNA TGTGCCACCAGTGACTGGACGGGGGTCCATAATGAGCAGTTCTTC. Its protein is CATSDWTGVHNEQFF.

The table lists this clonotype with a few counts. The CDR3 sequence: CASSLAKGVKVGYTF. The CDR3 nucleotides read TGTGCCAGCAGCTTGGCGAAAGGGGTAAAGGTCGGCTACACCTTC. The V gene is TRBV11-3, the J gene TRBJ1-2, with a weak D call TRBD1 (5 bases). Looked up from germline, CDR1 is SGHNT and CDR2 is YENEEA. The CDR3 length is 15 residues. The V and J ends lost 3 bases and 8 bases respectively, with 19 bases between them.

CDR3 in amino acids: CASIPPQGREFF. The CDR3 nucleotides read TGTGCCAGCATCCCCCCACAGGGGAGGGAGTTCTTC. The rearrangement joins TRBV6-5 to TRBJ2-1; D might be TRBD1 or TRBD2, each matching 7 bases. V was pared by 7 bases and J by 14 bases, with 18 bases between. Germline values: CDR1 MNHEY, CDR2 SVGAGI. The CDR3 totals 12 residues.

The CDR3 DNA sequence: TGCGCCAGCAGGCAGGGCTCTTCGGACGAGCAGTACTTC. It encodes CASRQGSSDEQYF. This chain links TRBV5-1 with TRBJ2-7; weak D call: TRBD1 (5 bases). CDR1 is SGHRS and CDR2 is YFSETQ in the germline V gene. The V end lost 5 bases, the J end lost 5 bases, and 14 bases lay between the germline ends. The CDR3 length is 13 residues.

The sample holds a few counts of this clonotype. V gene TRBV20-1 combines with J gene TRBJ1-4; maybe TRBD1 (6 bases). The CDR3 loop spans 11 amino acids. Between the trimmed V and J ends, which lost 6 bases and 8 bases, there was a span of 10 bases. From germline, CDR1 is DFQATT and CDR2 SNEGSKA (reference sequence). CDR3 amino acids: CSANGGEKLFF. CDR3 sequence (DNA): TGCAGTGCGAATGGGGGCGAAAAACTGTTTTTT.

V and J are TRBV12-3 or TRBV12-4 and TRBJ2-1; a possible D gene is TRBD2 (5 bases). V was clipped by 5 bases and J by 1 base, with 12 bases between them. The CDR3 sequence is 15 residues long. The CDR3 DNA follows: TGTGCCAGCAGTGGATCACCGGGGTCCTACAATGAGCAGTTCTTC. Encoded protein: CASSGSPGSYNEQFF.

For the CDR3, the DNA is TGTGCCACTCAACTAGCCCCAACTTCCTACGAGCAGTACTTC. Translated: CATQLAPTSYEQYF. V and J are TRBV10-3 and TRBJ2-7; weak D call: TRBD2 (6 bases). The germline V gene encodes CDR1 ENHRY and CDR2 SYGVKD. The CDR3 runs 14 residues. V was trimmed by 10 bases and J by 1 base, leaving 17 bases between them.

V is TRBV9 and J is TRBJ2-7; 7 bases map to TRBD1. This CDR3 contains 15 residues. V lost 0 bases to trimming and J lost 5 bases; unmatched junction nucleotides: 8. Germline CDR1 SGDLS, CDR2 YYNGEE. The CDR3 sequence: CASSVAPSQGDEQYF. The CDR3 DNA reads TGTGCCAGCAGCGTAGCCCCCTCTCAGGGGGACGAGCAGTACTTC.

The rearrangement links TRBV5-6 to TRBJ1-5; possibly TRBD1 for D (5 bases). V lost 0 bases to trimming and J lost 5 bases, with 15 bases between them. The germline V gene has CDR1 SGHDT and CDR2 YYEEEE. The CDR3 extends over 16 amino acids. For the CDR3, the DNA is TGTGCCAGCAGCTTGGGGATGGGGGGGAACCATCAGCCCCAGCATTTT. Translated: CASSLGMGGNHQPQHF.

The J gene is TRBJ2-1, the V gene TRBV4-1; perhaps TRBD2 as D (5 bases). This CDR3 comprises 18 residues. The ends were cut back, 4 bases at V and 0 bases at J, with 19 bases in the middle. Looked up from germline, CDR1 is MGHRA and CDR2 is YSYEKL. The CDR3 loop is CASSRERAALSSYNEQFF. The CDR3 DNA reads TGCGCCAGCAGCCGCGAGAGGGCGGCCCTTAGCTCCTACAATGAGCAGTTCTTC.

This chain uses TRBV7-2 with TRBJ2-7; 7 nucleotides agree with TRBD2. This CDR3 contains 15 residues. Germline V gives CDR1 SGHTA, CDR2 FQGNSA. J lost 0 bases, V lost 3 bases, and 5 bases had no gene match. CDR3: CASSFSGTRSYEQYF. As DNA, the CDR3 is TGTGCCAGCAGCTTCAGCGGGACCCGCTCCTACGAGCAGTACTTC.